The present T cell receptor beta chain was sequenced within a study of T cell repertoires in cytomegalovirus infection. A single record per CDR3 protein comes from TCRdb applying MiXCR to the reads. The sample lists approximately 500,000 distinct CDR3 sequences; 16% were seen once. Unmatched junction bases numbered 6, after V lost 6 bases and J lost 5 bases. This CDR3 has 13 amino acids. The sequenced sample was CD8+ T cells from PBMCs. The sequence derives from a human donor in good health (CMV status not recorded). Some clones in this sample may be carry-over from other donors' samples. The chain uses TRBV12-3 or TRBV12-4 and TRBJ1-1, with 7 bases fitting TRBD1. In DNA, the CDR3 is TGTGCCAGCAGCGGGACAGTTCGGACTGAAGCTTTCTTT. Its translation: CASSGTVRTEAFF.